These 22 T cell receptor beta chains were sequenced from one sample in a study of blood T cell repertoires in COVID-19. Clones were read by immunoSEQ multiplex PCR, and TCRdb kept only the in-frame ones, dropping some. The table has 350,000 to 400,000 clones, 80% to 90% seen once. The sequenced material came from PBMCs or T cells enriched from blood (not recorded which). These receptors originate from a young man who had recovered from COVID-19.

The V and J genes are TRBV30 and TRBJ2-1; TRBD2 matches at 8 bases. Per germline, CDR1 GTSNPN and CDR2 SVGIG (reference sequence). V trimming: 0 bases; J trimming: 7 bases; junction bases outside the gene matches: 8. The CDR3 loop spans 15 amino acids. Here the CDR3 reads CAWSVGSGSLNEQFF. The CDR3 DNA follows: TGTGCCTGGAGTGTAGGGAGCGGGAGTTTAAATGAGCAGTTCTTC.

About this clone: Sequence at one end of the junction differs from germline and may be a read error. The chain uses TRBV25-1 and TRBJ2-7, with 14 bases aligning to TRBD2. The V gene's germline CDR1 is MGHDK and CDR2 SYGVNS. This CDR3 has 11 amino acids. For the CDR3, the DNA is TGTGCCAGCAGCCGAGGACTAGCGGGAGGTTTC. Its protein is CASSRGLAGGF.

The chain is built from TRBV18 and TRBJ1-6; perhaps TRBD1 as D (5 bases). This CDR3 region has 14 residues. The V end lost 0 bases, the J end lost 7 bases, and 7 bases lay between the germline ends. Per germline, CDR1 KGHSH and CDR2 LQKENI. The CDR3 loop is CASSPPGLNSPLHF. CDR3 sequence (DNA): TGTGCCAGCTCACCACCGGGACTCAATTCACCCCTCCACTTT.

The CDR3 region is CASSPRRGGGYGYTF. The CDR3, as DNA: TGTGCCAGCTCACCAAGAAGGGGGGGAGGCTATGGCTACACCTTC. The gene calls are TRBV18 and TRBJ1-2; weak D call: TRBD1 (6 bases). Trimming took 2 bases from V and 4 from J, leaving 14 bases between them. Germline V gene data show CDR1 as KGHSH and CDR2 as LQKENI. The length of the CDR3 is 15 residues. Supplemented by reference TRBV18 and TRBJ1-2, the full variable domain reads NAGVMQNPRHLVRRRGQEARLRCSPMKGHSHVYWYRQLPEEGLKFMVYLQKENIIDESGMPKERFSAEFPKEGPSILRIQQVVRGDSAAYFCASSPRRGGGYGYTFGSGTRLTVV.

CDR3 in amino acids: CASSATDRVNGYTF. CDR3 nucleotides: TGTGCCAGTAGTGCAACGGACAGGGTGAATGGCTACACCTTC. The rearrangement uses TRBV19 and TRBJ1-2; 8 bases are shared with TRBD1. The CDR3 sequence is 14 residues long. CDR1 is LNHDA, CDR2 SQIVND, per germline (reference sequence). The V and J ends lost 5 bases and 6 bases, in that order; junction bases with no gene match: 8.

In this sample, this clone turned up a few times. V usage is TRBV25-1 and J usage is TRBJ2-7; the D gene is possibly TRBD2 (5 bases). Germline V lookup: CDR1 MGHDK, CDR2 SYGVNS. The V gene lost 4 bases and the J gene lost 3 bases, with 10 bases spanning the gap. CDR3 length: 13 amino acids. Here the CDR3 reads CASSARVGYEQYF. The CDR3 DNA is TGTGCCAGCAGTGCGAGGGTCGGCTACGAGCAGTACTTC.

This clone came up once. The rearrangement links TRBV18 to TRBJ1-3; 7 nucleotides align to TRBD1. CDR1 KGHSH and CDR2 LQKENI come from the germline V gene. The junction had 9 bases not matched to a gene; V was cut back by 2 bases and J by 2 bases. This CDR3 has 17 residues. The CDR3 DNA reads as TGTGCCAGCTCACCAAAGAGGGGGCTACATGCTGGAAACACCATATATTTT. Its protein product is CASSPKRGLHAGNTIYF.

CDR3: CASKGGEESNQPQHF. CDR3 nucleotide sequence: TGTGCCAGCAAGGGGGGGGAAGAAAGCAATCAGCCCCAGCATTTT. V usage is TRBV28 and J usage is TRBJ1-5; D is perhaps TRBD1 (6 bases). V was clipped by 7 bases and J by 1 base, with 14 bases between them. The CDR3 contains 15 residues. Germline assignment: CDR1 MDHEN and CDR2 SYDVKM.

CDR3 protein: CASSTQEKLFF. The CDR3 nucleotides read TGTGCCAGTAGTACACAGGAAAAACTGTTTTTT. This rearrangement joins TRBV19 to TRBJ1-4; D gene ambiguous. Germline values: CDR1 LNHDA, CDR2 SQIVND (reference sequence). V shed 4 bases and J shed 8 bases, with 5 bases lying between them. This CDR3 has 11 residues. Variable domain in full (rest from reference TRBV19 and TRBJ1-4): DGGITQSPKYLFRKEGQNVTLSCEQNLNHDAMYWYRQDPGQGLRLIYYSQIVNDFQKGDIAEGYSVSREKKESFPLTVTSAQKNPTAFYLCASSTQEKLFFGSGTQLSVL.

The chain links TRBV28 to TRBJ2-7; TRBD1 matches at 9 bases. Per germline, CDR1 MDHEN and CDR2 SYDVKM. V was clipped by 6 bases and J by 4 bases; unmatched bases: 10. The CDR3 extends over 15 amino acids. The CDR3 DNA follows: TGTGCCAGCAGAATTCCGGGACAGGGAAGGTACGAGCAGTACTTC. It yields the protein CASRIPGQGRYEQYF. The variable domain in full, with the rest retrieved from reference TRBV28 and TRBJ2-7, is DVKVTQSSRYLVKRTGEKVFLECVQDMDHENMFWYRQDPGLGLRLIYFSYDVKMKEKGDIPEGYSVSREKKERFSLILESASTNQTSMYLCASRIPGQGRYEQYFGPGTRLTVT.

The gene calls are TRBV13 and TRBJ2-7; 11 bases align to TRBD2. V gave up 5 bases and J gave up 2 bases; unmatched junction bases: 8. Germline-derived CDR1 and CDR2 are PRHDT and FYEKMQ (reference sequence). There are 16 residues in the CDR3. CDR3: CASSRGASGGTYEQYF. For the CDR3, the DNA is TGTGCCAGCAGCCGAGGTGCTAGCGGGGGGACCTACGAGCAGTACTTC. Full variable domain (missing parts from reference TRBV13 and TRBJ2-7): AAGVIQSPRHLIKEKRETATLKCYPIPRHDTVYWYQQGPGQDPQFLISFYEKMQSDKGSIPDRFSAQQFSDYHSELNMSSLELGDSALYFCASSRGASGGTYEQYFGPGTRLTVT.

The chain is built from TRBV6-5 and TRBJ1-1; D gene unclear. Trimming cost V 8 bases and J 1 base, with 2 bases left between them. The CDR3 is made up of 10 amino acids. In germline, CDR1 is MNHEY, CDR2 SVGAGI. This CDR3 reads CASQNTEAFF. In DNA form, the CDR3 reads TGTGCCAGCCAGAACACTGAAGCTTTCTTT.

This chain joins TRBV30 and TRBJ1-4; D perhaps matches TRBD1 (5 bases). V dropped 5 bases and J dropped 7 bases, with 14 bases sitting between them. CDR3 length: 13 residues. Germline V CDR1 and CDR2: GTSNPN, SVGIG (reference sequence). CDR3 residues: CAWALSGGEKLFF. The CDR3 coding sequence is TGTGCCTGGGCCTTATCCGGGGGTGAAAAACTGTTTTTT.

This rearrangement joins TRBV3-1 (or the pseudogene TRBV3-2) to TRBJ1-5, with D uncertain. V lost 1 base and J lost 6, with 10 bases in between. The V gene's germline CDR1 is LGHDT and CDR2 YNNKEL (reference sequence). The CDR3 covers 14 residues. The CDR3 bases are TGTGCCAGCAGCCAAGTTGAGGGAGCTCAGCCCCAGCATTTT. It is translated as CASSQVEGAQPQHF.

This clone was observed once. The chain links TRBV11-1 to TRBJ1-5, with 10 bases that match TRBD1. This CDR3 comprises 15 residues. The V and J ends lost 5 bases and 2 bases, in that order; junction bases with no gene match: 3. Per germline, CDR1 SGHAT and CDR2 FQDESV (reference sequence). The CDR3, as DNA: TGTGCCAGCAGCCTGACAGGGGGCGGCAATCAGCCCCAGCATTTT. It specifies CASSLTGGGNQPQHF.

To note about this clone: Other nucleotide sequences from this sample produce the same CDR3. The CDR3 nucleotides read TGTGCCAGCAGCTTGGACAACCAAGAGACCCAGTACTTC. Translated, it gives CASSLDNQETQYF. V and J are TRBV7-9 and TRBJ2-5, with D perhaps matching TRBD1 (5 bases). The CDR3 extends over 13 amino acids. Trimming removed 3 bases from V and 0 bases from J, with 5 bases in between. Germline V CDR1 and CDR2: SEHNR, FQNEAQ (reference sequence).

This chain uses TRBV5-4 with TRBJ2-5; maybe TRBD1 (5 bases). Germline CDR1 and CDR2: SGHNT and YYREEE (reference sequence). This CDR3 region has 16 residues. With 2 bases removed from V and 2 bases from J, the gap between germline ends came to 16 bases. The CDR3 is CASSLPSQTDQETQYF. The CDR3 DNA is TGTGCCAGCAGCTTACCTTCCCAGACAGATCAAGAGACCCAGTACTTC.

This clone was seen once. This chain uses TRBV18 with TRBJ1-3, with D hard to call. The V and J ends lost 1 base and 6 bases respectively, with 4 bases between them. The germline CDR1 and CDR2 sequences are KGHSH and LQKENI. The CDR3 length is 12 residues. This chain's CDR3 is CASSPLQNTIYF. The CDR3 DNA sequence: TGTGCCAGCTCACCACTACAAAACACCATATATTTT.

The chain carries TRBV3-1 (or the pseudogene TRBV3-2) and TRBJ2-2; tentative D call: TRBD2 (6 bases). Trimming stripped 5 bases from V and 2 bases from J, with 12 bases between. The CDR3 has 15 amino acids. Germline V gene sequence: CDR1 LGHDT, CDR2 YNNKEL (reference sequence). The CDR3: CASSVGGDNTGELFF. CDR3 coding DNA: TGTGCCAGCAGCGTCGGCGGGGATAACACCGGGGAGCTGTTTTTT.

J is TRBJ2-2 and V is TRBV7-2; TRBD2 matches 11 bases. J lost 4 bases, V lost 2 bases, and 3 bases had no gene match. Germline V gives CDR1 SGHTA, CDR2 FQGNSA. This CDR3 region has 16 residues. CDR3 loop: CASSLLAGGTTGELFF. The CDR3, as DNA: TGTGCCAGCAGCTTACTAGCGGGAGGAACCACCGGGGAGCTGTTTTTT.

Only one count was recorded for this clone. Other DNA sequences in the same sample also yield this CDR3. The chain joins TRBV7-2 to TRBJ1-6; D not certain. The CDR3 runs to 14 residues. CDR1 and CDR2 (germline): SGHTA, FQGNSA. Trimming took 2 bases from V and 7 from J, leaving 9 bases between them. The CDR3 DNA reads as TGTGCCAGCAGCTTACGGCAGGCCAATTCACCCCTCCACTTT. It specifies CASSLRQANSPLHF.

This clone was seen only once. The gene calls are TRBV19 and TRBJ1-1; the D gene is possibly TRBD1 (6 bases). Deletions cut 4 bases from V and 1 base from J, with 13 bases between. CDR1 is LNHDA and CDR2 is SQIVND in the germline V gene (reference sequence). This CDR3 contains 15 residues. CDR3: CASSTPTGANTEAFF. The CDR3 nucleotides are TGTGCCAGTAGTACCCCGACAGGAGCGAACACTGAAGCTTTCTTT.